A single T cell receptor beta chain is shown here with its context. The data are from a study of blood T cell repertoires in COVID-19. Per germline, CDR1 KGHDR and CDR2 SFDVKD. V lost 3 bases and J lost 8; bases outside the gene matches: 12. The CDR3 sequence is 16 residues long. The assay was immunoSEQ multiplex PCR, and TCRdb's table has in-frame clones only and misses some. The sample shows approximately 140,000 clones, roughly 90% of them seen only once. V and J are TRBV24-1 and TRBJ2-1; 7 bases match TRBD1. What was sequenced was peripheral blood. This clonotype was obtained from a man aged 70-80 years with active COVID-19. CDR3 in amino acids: CATSDVTGRGLDEQFF. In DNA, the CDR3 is TGTGCCACCAGTGATGTGACAGGGCGAGGTTTGGATGAGCAGTTCTTC.